This T cell receptor beta chain was found in a study of naive and memory T cell subsets. Two oligonucleotides, mixed equimolar, formed the beta constant-region primer covering TRBC1 and TRBC2. TCRdb ran MiXCR on the UMI-ligation and nested PCR reads and lists one entry per CDR3 protein. The sample lists 37,000 or so distinct CDR3 sequences; approximately 12% were seen once. This clonotype was seen a few times. The germline CDR1 and CDR2 sequences are LNHNV and YYDKDF (reference sequence). The CDR3 loop spans 16 amino acids. V shed 4 bases and J shed 4 bases, with 17 bases lying between them. Specimen: effector memory CD4+ T cells from blood. As to subset: effector memory, CD45RA- CD27-. The J gene is TRBJ2-1, the V gene TRBV15; D possibly corresponds to TRBD2 (6 bases). The origin of this receptor is a human donor in good health. The CDR3 sequence is CATSISGGSRYNEQFF. The CDR3 coding sequence is TGTGCCACCAGCATTAGCGGTGGCAGCAGGTACAATGAGCAGTTCTTC.